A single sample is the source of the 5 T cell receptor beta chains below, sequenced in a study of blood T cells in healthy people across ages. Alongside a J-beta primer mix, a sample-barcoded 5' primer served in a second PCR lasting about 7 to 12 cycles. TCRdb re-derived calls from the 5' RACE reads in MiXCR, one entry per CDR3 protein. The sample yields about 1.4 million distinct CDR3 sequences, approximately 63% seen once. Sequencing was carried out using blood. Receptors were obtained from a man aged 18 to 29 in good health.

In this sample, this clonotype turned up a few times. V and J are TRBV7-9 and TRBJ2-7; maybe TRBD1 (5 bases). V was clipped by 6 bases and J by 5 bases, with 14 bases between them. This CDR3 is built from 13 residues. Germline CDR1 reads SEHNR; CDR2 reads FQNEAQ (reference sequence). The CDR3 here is CASRHQGRDEQYF. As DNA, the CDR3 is TGTGCCAGCAGACACCAGGGTAGGGACGAGCAGTACTTC.

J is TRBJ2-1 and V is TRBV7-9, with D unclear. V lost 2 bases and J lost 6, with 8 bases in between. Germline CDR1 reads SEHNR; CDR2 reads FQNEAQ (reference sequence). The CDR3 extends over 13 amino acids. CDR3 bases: TGTGCCAGCAGCTTAAACTCCGCCAATGAGCAGTTCTTC. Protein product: CASSLNSANEQFF.

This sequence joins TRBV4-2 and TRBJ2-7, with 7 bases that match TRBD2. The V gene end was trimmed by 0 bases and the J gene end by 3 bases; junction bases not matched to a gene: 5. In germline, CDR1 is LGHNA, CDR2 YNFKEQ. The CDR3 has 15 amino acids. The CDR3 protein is CASSQEGLLFYEQYF. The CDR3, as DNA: TGTGCCAGCAGCCAAGAGGGACTATTATTCTACGAGCAGTACTTC.

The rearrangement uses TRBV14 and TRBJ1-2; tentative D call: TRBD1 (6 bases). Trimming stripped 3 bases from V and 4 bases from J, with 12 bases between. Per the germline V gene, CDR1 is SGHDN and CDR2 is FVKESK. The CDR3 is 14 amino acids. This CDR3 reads CASSHQGLFYGYTF. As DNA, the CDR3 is TGTGCCAGCAGCCATCAGGGGCTCTTCTATGGCTACACCTTC. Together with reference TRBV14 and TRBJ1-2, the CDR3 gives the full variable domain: EAGVTQFPSHSVIEKGQTVTLRCDPISGHDNLYWYRRVMGKEIKFLLHFVKESKQDESGMPNNRFLAERTGGTYSTLKVQPAELEDSGVYFCASSHQGLFYGYTFGSGTRLTVV.

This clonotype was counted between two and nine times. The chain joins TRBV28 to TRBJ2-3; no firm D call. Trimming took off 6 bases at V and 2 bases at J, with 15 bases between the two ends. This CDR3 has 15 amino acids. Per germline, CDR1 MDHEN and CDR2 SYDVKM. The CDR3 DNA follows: TGTGCCAGCAGCTTAGGTGGTGGTTTCACAGATACGCAGTATTTT. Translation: CASSLGGGFTDTQYF.